The clone carrying this T cell receptor (beta chain) was detected only a few times. The CDR3 has 19 amino acids. The germline gives CDR1 SEHNR, CDR2 FQNEAQ (reference sequence). V lost 5 bases, J lost 0 bases, and 13 bases stayed unmatched. Random-hexamer reverse transcription was applied to about 0.45 to 1 ug RNA. The authors amplified TCR beta CDR3 across 54 Vbeta and 13 Jbeta using immunoSEQ multiplex PCR. TCRdb reprocessed the immunoSEQ multiplex PCR reads via MiXCR and lists one record per CDR3 protein. Here the sample spans over 120,000 distinct CDR3 sequences, approximately 93% being singletons. The entry originates in a study of CD8 T cells in Susac syndrome. CD8+ and CD4+ blood T cells underwent TCR beta sequencing. Healthy donors constituted the control group, matched for age and sex. While CD8+ and CD4+ T cells were isolated negatively, TEMRA cells were enriched by FACS.

What was sequenced was CD4+ T cells from PBMCs. The TCR sequence derives from a human donor in good health. The V gene is TRBV7-9, the J gene TRBJ2-1; 10 nucleotides match TRBD2. The CDR3 protein is CASSPSVSSGGSSYNEQFF. CDR3 nucleotide sequence: TGTGCCAGCAGCCCCTCTGTGTCTAGCGGGGGTAGCTCCTACAATGAGCAGTTCTTC.